Listed here are 13 T cell receptor beta chains from one sample, sequenced in a study of T-cell reconstitution after alpha-beta-depleted transplantation in children. The library targeted TCRbeta and was prepared with unique molecular identifiers. TCRdb re-called the PCR reads with MiXCR, one entry per CDR3 protein. The sample lists around 670,000 distinct CDR3 sequences, about an eighth occurring once. The sample was PBMCs, taken before TCRalphabeta/CD19-depleted stem cell transplant. These receptors were collected from a girl aged 2 to 9 with congenital amegakaryocytic thrombocytopenia, due to receive a stem cell transplant.

This clonotype was recorded only once. The chain carries TRBV29-1 and TRBJ1-1, with D maybe TRBD1 (6 bases). The CDR3 is made up of 16 amino acids. Germline V gene sequence: CDR1 SQVTM, CDR2 ANQGSEA. V dropped 1 base and J dropped 8 bases, with 23 bases sitting between them. This CDR3 reads CSVEGQANAPSLEAFF. The DNA of the CDR3 is TGCAGCGTTGAAGGACAGGCGAACGCCCCCTCCCTCGAAGCTTTCTTT.

This clonotype was recorded at least ten times. The chain combines TRBV29-1 with TRBJ2-5; D is ambiguous. From germline, CDR1 is SQVTM and CDR2 ANQGSEA. Trimming pared 2 bases from V and 1 base from J, leaving 5 bases between. This CDR3 is 12 amino acids long. This CDR3 reads CSVELLQETQYF. The CDR3 coding sequence is TGCAGCGTTGAATTACTCCAAGAGACCCAGTACTTC. Filled out from reference TRBV29-1 and TRBJ2-5, the complete variable domain reads SAVISQKPSRDICQRGTSLTIQCQVDSQVTMMFWYRQQPGQSLTLIATANQGSEATYESGFVIDKFPISRPNLTFSTLTVSNMSPEDSSIYLCSVELLQETQYFGPGTRLLVL.

This clonotype was observed many times. The chain is built from TRBV12-3 or TRBV12-4 and TRBJ1-4, with unresolved D. The CDR3 contains 13 residues. V shed 3 bases and J shed 7 bases, with 9 bases lying between them. CDR3 in DNA: TGTGCCAGCAGTTTGGAGGAAGGTGAAAAACTGTTTTTT. Translating gives CASSLEEGEKLFF.

The chain has TRBV20-1 and TRBJ2-3; D might be TRBD1 or TRBD2, each matching 6 bases. The germline CDR1 and CDR2 sequences are DFQATT and SNEGSKA (reference sequence). Trimming removed 6 bases from V and 7 bases from J, with 29 bases in between. The CDR3 sequence is 17 residues long. The CDR3 spells CSASRWDRRGQRNTQYF. CDR3 coding DNA: TGCAGTGCCAGCCGCTGGGATCGGCGGGGACAAAGAAATACGCAGTATTTT.

The table lists this clonotype with a few counts. The rearrangement links TRBV5-1 to TRBJ2-5; D is perhaps TRBD1 or TRBD2 (5 bases each). Per the germline V gene, CDR1 is SGHRS and CDR2 is YFSETQ. This CDR3 contains 14 residues. V shed 4 bases and J shed 2 bases, with 12 bases lying between them. The CDR3 DNA reads TGCGCCAGCAGCCAAGGGACGAAGCAAGAGACCCAGTACTTC. This codes for CASSQGTKQETQYF.

This sequence joins TRBV4-2 and TRBJ2-1; TRBD1 or TRBD2 may be the D gene (5 bases each). The CDR3 has 14 amino acids. The V gene's germline CDR1 is LGHNA and CDR2 YNFKEQ. Deletions cut 8 bases from V and 0 bases from J, with 11 bases between. The CDR3 region has the DNA TGTGCCAGCGGCCCGGGGCACTCCTACAATGAGCAGTTCTTC. It encodes CASGPGHSYNEQFF.

This clonotype was seen a handful of times. The chain has TRBV2 and TRBJ2-1; 8 bases match TRBD2. V gave up 0 bases and J gave up 9 bases; unmatched junction bases: 4. Germline loops: CDR1 SNHLY, CDR2 FYNNEI. This CDR3 contains 14 residues. The DNA for the CDR3 is TGTGCCAGCAGTGAAGCGCCGGGAGGGGTTGAGCAGTTCTTC. It is translated as CASSEAPGGVEQFF.

The chain employs TRBV20-1 and TRBJ2-1; TRBD2 aligns across 13 bases. The CDR3 loop spans 15 amino acids. Germline trimming cut 4 bases from V and 9 bases from J; bases unmatched to any gene: 9. Germline CDR1 is DFQATT and CDR2 is SNEGSKA (reference sequence). The CDR3 DNA reads TGCAGTGCTATCGTTTTGACTAGCGGGAGGATTGAGCAGTTCTTC. Its translation is CSAIVLTSGRIEQFF.

This clonotype was counted many times. The J gene is TRBJ2-1, the V gene TRBV4-2, with D tentatively TRBD2 (6 bases). Germline-derived CDR1 and CDR2 are LGHNA and YNFKEQ. CDR3 length: 15 amino acids. The germline V and J ends were trimmed by 1 base and 9 bases, with 16 bases remaining between them. The CDR3 here is CASSQVSGTGGEQFF. CDR3 in DNA: TGTGCCAGCAGCCAAGTTAGCGGTACGGGTGGTGAGCAGTTCTTC.

This clonotype was picked up many times. V and J are TRBV29-1 and TRBJ1-2; D unresolved. This CDR3 comprises 11 residues. CDR1 and CDR2 from the germline V gene are SQVTM and ANQGSEA. Trimming shortened V by 2 bases and J by 1 base, and 2 bases separated the two germline ends. Written as DNA, the CDR3 is TGCAGCGTTGAAAATAACTATGGCTACACCTTC. Protein sequence: CSVENNYGYTF. Full variable domain (outside the CDR3, taken from reference TRBV29-1 and TRBJ1-2): SAVISQKPSRDICQRGTSLTIQCQVDSQVTMMFWYRQQPGQSLTLIATANQGSEATYESGFVIDKFPISRPNLTFSTLTVSNMSPEDSSIYLCSVENNYGYTFGSGTRLTVV.

CDR3 in amino acids: CASSRQVAGTSTDTQYF. In nucleotides, the CDR3 is TGTGCCAGCAGCCGACAGGTAGCGGGGACTTCCACAGATACGCAGTATTTT. This chain links TRBV7-9 with TRBJ2-3; TRBD2 agrees at 8 bases. The ends lost 5 bases at V and 2 bases at J; junction bases unmatched: 12. Germline assignment: CDR1 SEHNR and CDR2 FQNEAQ (reference sequence). This CDR3 is 17 amino acids long. Combining the CDR3 with reference TRBV7-9 and TRBJ2-3 gives the whole variable domain DTGVSQNPRHKITKRGQNVTFRCDPISEHNRLYWYRQTLGQGPEFLTYFQNEAQLEKSRLLSDRFSAERPKGSFSTLEIQRTEQGDSAMYLCASSRQVAGTSTDTQYFGPGTRLTVL.

J is TRBJ2-4 and V is TRBV7-8, with D perhaps being TRBD1 or TRBD2 (5 bases each). The V and J ends lost 4 bases and 1 base respectively, with 11 bases between them. This CDR3 is 15 amino acids long. The germline V gene encodes CDR1 SGHVS and CDR2 FQNEAQ. Written as DNA, the CDR3 is TGTGCCAGCAGCTCCCCCGAGGGGGCCAAAAACATTCAGTACTTC. This gives the protein CASSSPEGAKNIQYF.

This clonotype was seen many times. The chain joins TRBV5-1 to TRBJ2-7, with 9 nucleotides matching TRBD2. This CDR3 is built from 17 residues. The V segment lost 1 base and the J segment 5 bases; nucleotides outside the gene matches: 13. The germline V gene has CDR1 SGHRS and CDR2 YFSETQ. The CDR3 protein is CASSLLAGSSLSHEQYF. CDR3 nucleotides: TGCGCCAGCAGCTTGCTAGCGGGGTCATCACTGAGCCACGAGCAGTACTTC.